Listed here are 24 T cell receptor beta chains from one sample, sequenced in a study of radiation and T cells in renal cell carcinoma (dated by TCRdb to 2020 to 2021). The time point label for this specimen denotes: baseline pretreatment blood. The treatment or condition label corresponds to: 15 Gy SBRT to primary tumor, nephrectomy 4 weeks later. Library method: the immunoSEQ multiplex PCR assay. TCRdb's version of the immuneACCESS table is confined to in-frame rearrangements and falls short of the full clone set. An unresolved V gene accounts for under half of the shortfall where checked; the remainder is of unknown origin. Within this sample are about 59,000 clones, with around 80% of them counted one time only. Jointly, the top ten make up about 7.1% of the sample. The starting material was blood, obtained from a patient whose treatment included radiotherapy and nephrectomy. These receptors were taken from a man in his 60s with renal cell carcinoma.

The rearrangement joins TRBV5-1 to TRBJ2-3; 14 nucleotides agree with TRBD2. The CDR3 is 17 amino acids. Germline V gene lookup returns CDR1 SGHRS and CDR2 YFSETQ. V was clipped by 3 bases and J by 1 base; unmatched bases: 4. CDR3 nucleotide sequence: TGCGCCAGCAGCTGGGGACTAGCGGGGGCCGGCACAGATACGCAGTATTTT. It translates to CASSWGLAGAGTDTQYF.

CDR3 sequence reads: CAMGPGRTDTQYF. Here the CDR3 DNA reads TGTGCCATGGGGCCGGGGCGCACAGATACGCAGTATTTT. The chain joins TRBV2 to TRBJ2-3; D could derive from TRBD1 or TRBD2 (5 bases each). The CDR3 has 13 amino acids. The V gene lost 10 bases and the J gene lost 1 base, with 12 bases spanning the gap. Germline assignment: CDR1 SNHLY and CDR2 FYNNEI.

J is TRBJ2-3 and V is TRBV29-1; D may be TRBD1 or TRBD2 (5 bases each). Between the trimmed V and J ends, which lost 7 bases and 1 base, there was a span of 18 bases. From germline, CDR1 is SQVTM and CDR2 ANQGSEA. This CDR3 comprises 15 residues. The CDR3 spells CSAVRPGPGTDTQYF. CDR3 DNA sequence: TGCAGCGCAGTTAGACCGGGACCCGGCACAGATACGCAGTATTTT.

This clone has just a few counts. This chain joins TRBV6-5 and TRBJ1-1; perhaps TRBD1 as D (5 bases). V lost 7 bases, J lost 11 bases, and 17 bases lay in between. Germline values: CDR1 MNHEY, CDR2 SVGAGI. The CDR3 length is 12 residues. CDR3 coding DNA: TGTGCCAGCAATAACCGCCGGGGGTCGGCTTTCTTT. This translates into CASNNRRGSAFF.

The genes are TRBV7-9 and TRBJ2-7; D remains ambiguous. Germline CDR1 is SEHNR and CDR2 is FQNEAQ (reference sequence). V lost 3 bases, J lost 2 bases, and 11 bases lay in between. This CDR3 region has 14 residues. CDR3 protein: CASSFGRFPYEQYV. Here the CDR3 DNA reads TGTGCCAGCAGCTTCGGGCGGTTCCCCTACGAGCAGTACGTC.

The chain couples TRBV13 to TRBJ1-1; D is possibly TRBD1 (5 bases). Trimming shortened V by 0 bases and J by 11 bases, and 16 bases separated the two germline ends. CDR1 and CDR2 (germline): PRHDT, FYEKMQ (reference sequence). CDR3 length: 14 amino acids. CDR3 sequence reads: CASSLGTALGEAFF. As DNA, the CDR3 is TGTGCCAGCAGCTTAGGGACAGCGCTTGGTGAGGCTTTCTTT.

This chain links TRBV5-6 with TRBJ2-5, with no clear D. V shed 3 bases and J shed 3 bases, with 12 bases lying between them. CDR1 is SGHDT and CDR2 is YYEEEE in the germline V gene. The CDR3 loop spans 14 amino acids. The CDR3 sequence is CASSSGPLEETQYF. Here the CDR3 DNA reads TGTGCCAGCAGCTCGGGCCCACTTGAAGAGACCCAGTACTTC.

This chain connects TRBV7-9 to TRBJ2-3; 8 bases match TRBD2. The CDR3 totals 16 residues. Germline V CDR1 and CDR2: SEHNR, FQNEAQ (reference sequence). V shed 3 bases and J 5 bases; nucleotides not matched to a gene: 10. This chain's CDR3 is CASSFGLAAMKDTQYF. The CDR3 DNA is TGTGCCAGCAGCTTTGGACTAGCAGCCATGAAAGATACGCAGTATTTT.

This chain uses TRBV27 with TRBJ2-2; TRBD2 matches at 7 bases. J was trimmed by 3 bases and V by 3 bases; bases with no gene match: 4. The CDR3 is 15 residues long. Germline loops: CDR1 MNHEY, CDR2 SMNVEV (reference sequence). CDR3 sequence: CASSFSGGDTGELFF. The CDR3 DNA sequence: TGTGCCAGCAGTTTTTCTGGGGGGGACACCGGGGAGCTGTTTTTT.

V is TRBV6-1 and J is TRBJ2-1; 9 nucleotides align to TRBD2. Trimming removed 6 bases from V and 4 bases from J; junction bases left unmatched: 4. The CDR3 sequence is 14 residues long. CDR1 and CDR2 (germline): MNHNS, SASEGT. The CDR3 protein is CASRLSGGYNEQFF. CDR3 DNA sequence: TGTGCCAGCAGGTTGAGCGGGGGGTACAATGAGCAGTTCTTC.

The chain uses TRBV5-4 and TRBJ2-5, with 10 nucleotides matching TRBD2. Germline V gives CDR1 SGHNT, CDR2 YYREEE (reference sequence). The ends lost 0 bases at V and 5 bases at J; junction bases unmatched: 7. The CDR3 length is 16 residues. DNA of the CDR3: TGTGCCAGCAGCTTGGGCAGCGGGGGGGCCCGGGAGACCCAGTACTTC. Encoded protein: CASSLGSGGARETQYF. Looking up the rest from reference TRBV5-4 and TRBJ2-5 gives the full variable domain: ETGVTQSPTHLIKTRGQQVTLRCSSQSGHNTVSWYQQALGQGPQFIFQYYREEENGRGNFPPRFSGLQFPNYSSELNVNALELDDSALYLCASSLGSGGARETQYFGPGTRLLVL.

V and J are TRBV10-1 and TRBJ2-7; D possibly corresponds to TRBD1 (6 bases). V was shortened by 2 bases and J by 5 bases, with 16 bases between the two germline ends. The CDR3 is made up of 15 amino acids. The V gene's germline CDR1 is WNHNN and CDR2 SYGVQD (reference sequence). The CDR3 DNA is TGCGCCAGCAGTGAGAACAGGGTAACCCCCGACGAGCAGTACTTC. Protein: CASSENRVTPDEQYF.

For this clone: An end of the junction differs from the germline gene, which may be a read error. The V and J genes are TRBV5-1 and TRBJ2-1; 9 nucleotides line up with TRBD2. CDR1 is SGHRS, CDR2 YFSETQ, per germline. This CDR3 contains 16 residues. CDR3 amino acids: CASSLRLAGPSNEQLF. The CDR3 nucleotides are TGCGCCAGCAGCTTGCGCCTAGCGGGACCTTCCAATGAGCAGCTCTTC. Full variable domain (rest looked up from reference TRBV5-1 and TRBJ2-1): KAGVTQTPRYLIKTRGQQVTLSCSPISGHRSVSWYQQTPGQGLQFLFEYFSETQRNKGNFPGRFSGRQFSNSRSEMNVSTLELGDSALYLCASSLRLAGPSNEQLFGPGTRLTVL.

Only one count was recorded for this clone. This sequence joins TRBV15 and TRBJ2-3; 7 bases line up with TRBD1. Germline V CDR1 and CDR2: LNHNV, YYDKDF (reference sequence). The CDR3 is 22 amino acids. Trimming at V came to 3 bases and at J to 1 base, leaving 25 bases not matched to a gene. The CDR3 is CATSRSPTQGVSRFPGTDTQYF. CDR3 DNA sequence: TGTGCCACCAGCAGGAGTCCCACGCAGGGGGTTAGTAGATTTCCTGGCACAGATACGCAGTATTTT.

The CDR3 spells CASSLFITGRRALEQYF. The CDR3 bases are TGTGCCAGCAGCTTGTTCATAACGGGACGGCGGGCGTTGGAGCAGTACTTC. This chain links TRBV5-6 with TRBJ2-7; D may correspond to TRBD1 or TRBD2 (5 bases each). Trimming shortened V by 1 base and J by 7 bases, and 24 bases separated the two germline ends. Germline loops: CDR1 SGHDT, CDR2 YYEEEE. The CDR3 has 17 residues.

V is TRBV11-3 and J is TRBJ1-1; possible D gene TRBD1, 5 bases. Trimming stripped 4 bases from V and 0 bases from J, with 15 bases between. This CDR3 is 16 amino acids long. Per germline, CDR1 SGHNT and CDR2 YENEEA. CDR3 nucleotides: TGTGCCAGCAGCTCCCCCGTGGGGGACTTGAACACTGAAGCTTTCTTT. Amino acids: CASSSPVGDLNTEAFF.

The chain employs TRBV6-5 and TRBJ1-6; 7 bases are shared with TRBD1. Germline-derived CDR1 and CDR2 are MNHEY and SVGAGI. The CDR3 length is 15 residues. V lost 6 bases, J lost 5 bases, and 7 bases stayed unmatched. CDR3 sequence (DNA): TGTGCCAGCAGGAGGTCCGGGACAGATAATTCACCCCTCCACTTT. It is translated as CASRRSGTDNSPLHF.

The V and J genes are TRBV11-1 and TRBJ1-5; 8 nucleotides match TRBD1. CDR1 and CDR2 (germline): SGHAT, FQDESV (reference sequence). J was trimmed by 3 bases and V by 2 bases; bases with no gene match: 3. The CDR3 runs to 15 residues. The CDR3 nucleotides read TGTGCCAGCAGCTTAACAGGGGGAACCAATCAGCCCCAGCATTTT. Encoded protein: CASSLTGGTNQPQHF. Combining the CDR3 with reference TRBV11-1 and TRBJ1-5 gives the whole variable domain EAEVAQSPRYKITEKSQAVAFWCDPISGHATLYWYRQILGQGPELLVQFQDESVVDDSQLPKDRFSAERLKGVDSTLKIQPAELGDSAMYLCASSLTGGTNQPQHFGDGTRLSIL.

This clone has only a few counts. The V call is TRBV9, the J call TRBJ2-1; the match to TRBD2 covers 8 bases. Germline V gene data show CDR1 as SGDLS and CDR2 as YYNGEE. CDR3 size: 15 residues. The ends lost 4 bases at V and 0 bases at J; junction bases unmatched: 3. The CDR3 loop is CASSLREGSYNEQFF. In nucleotides, the CDR3 is TGTGCCAGCAGCTTACGGGAGGGCTCCTACAATGAGCAGTTCTTC.

The chain has TRBV27 and TRBJ2-7; perhaps D is TRBD1 or TRBD2 (5 bases each). The length of the CDR3 is 13 residues. CDR1 and CDR2 from the germline V gene are MNHEY and SMNVEV (reference sequence). Trimming left V 4 bases short and J 3 bases short, with 10 bases between. The CDR3 here is CASSSWDGYEQYF. Here the CDR3 DNA reads TGTGCCAGCAGTTCTTGGGACGGCTACGAGCAGTACTTC.

The rearrangement uses TRBV5-6 and TRBJ2-7; weak D call: TRBD2 (6 bases). V was cut by 5 bases and J by 2 bases, with 17 bases left in between. This CDR3 spans 15 amino acids. Germline V gene lookup returns CDR1 SGHDT and CDR2 YYEEEE. In nucleotides, the CDR3 is TGTGCCAGCAGTCGACCCGGGACTCTGACCTACGAGCAGTACTTC. Translated: CASSRPGTLTYEQYF.

V gene TRBV30 combines with J gene TRBJ2-4; weak D call: TRBD1 (6 bases). The CDR3 covers 13 residues. Trimming took 0 bases from V and 7 from J, leaving 10 bases between them. Germline-derived CDR1 and CDR2 are GTSNPN and SVGIG (reference sequence). Here the CDR3 reads CAWSVTQGNIQYF. As DNA, the CDR3 is TGTGCCTGGAGTGTAACCCAGGGGAACATTCAGTACTTC.

This rearrangement joins TRBV11-2 to TRBJ1-6; D remains ambiguous. V gave up 1 base and J gave up 0 bases, with 7 bases separating them. Germline CDR1 and CDR2: SGHAT and FQNNGV. This CDR3 contains 16 residues. CDR3 loop: CASSLVLSSYNSPLHF. The CDR3 DNA reads TGTGCCAGCAGCTTAGTTTTGAGCTCCTATAATTCACCCCTCCACTTT.

This clone turned up a few times. The chain combines TRBV21-1 with TRBJ2-3; the D segment call TRBD1 is taken from the table without a DNA check. TRBV21-1 is shown as a pseudogene. The CDR3 is 15 amino acids. The CDR3 is CASSKEVGVGDTQYF. In nucleotides, the CDR3 is TGTGCCAGCAGCAAAGAAGTAGGGGTTGGAGATACGCAGTATTTT.